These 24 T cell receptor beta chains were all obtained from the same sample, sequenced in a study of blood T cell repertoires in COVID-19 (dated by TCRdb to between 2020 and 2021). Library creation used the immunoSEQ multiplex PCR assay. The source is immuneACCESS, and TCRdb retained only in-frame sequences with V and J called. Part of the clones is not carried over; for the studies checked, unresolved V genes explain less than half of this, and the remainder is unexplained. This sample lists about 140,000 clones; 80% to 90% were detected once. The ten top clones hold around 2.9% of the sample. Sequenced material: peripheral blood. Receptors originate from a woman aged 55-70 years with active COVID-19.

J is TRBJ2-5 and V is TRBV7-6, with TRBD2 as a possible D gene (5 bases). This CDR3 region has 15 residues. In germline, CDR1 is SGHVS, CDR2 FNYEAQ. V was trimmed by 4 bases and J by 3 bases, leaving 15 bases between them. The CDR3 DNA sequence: TGTGCCAGCAGCTCACCGGAGCTGCGGGAAGAGACCCAGTACTTC. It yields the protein CASSSPELREETQYF.

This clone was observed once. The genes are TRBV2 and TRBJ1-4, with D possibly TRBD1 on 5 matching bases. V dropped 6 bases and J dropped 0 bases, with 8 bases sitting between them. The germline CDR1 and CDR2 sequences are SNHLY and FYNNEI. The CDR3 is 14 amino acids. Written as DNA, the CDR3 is TGTGCCAGCAGCACGACAGCAACTAATGAAAAACTGTTTTTT. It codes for CASSTTATNEKLFF.

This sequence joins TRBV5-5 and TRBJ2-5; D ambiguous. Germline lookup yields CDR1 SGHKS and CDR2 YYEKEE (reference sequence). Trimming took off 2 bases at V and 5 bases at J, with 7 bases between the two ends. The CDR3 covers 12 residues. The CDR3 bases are TGTGCCAGCAGCTTACCCGGGGAGACCCAGTACTTC. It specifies CASSLPGETQYF.

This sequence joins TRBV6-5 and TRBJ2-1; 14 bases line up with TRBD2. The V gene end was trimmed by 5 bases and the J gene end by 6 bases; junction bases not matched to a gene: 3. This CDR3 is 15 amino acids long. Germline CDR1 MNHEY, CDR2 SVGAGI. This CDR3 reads CASSQGLAGVNEQFF. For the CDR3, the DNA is TGTGCCAGCAGTCAGGGACTAGCGGGAGTCAATGAGCAGTTCTTC.

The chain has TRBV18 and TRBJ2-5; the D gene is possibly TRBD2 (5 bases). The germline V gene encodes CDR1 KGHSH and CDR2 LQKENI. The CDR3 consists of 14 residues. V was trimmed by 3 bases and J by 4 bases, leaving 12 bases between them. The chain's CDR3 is CASSPGRVTETQYF. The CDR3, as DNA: TGTGCCAGCTCACCTGGGCGGGTGACAGAGACCCAGTACTTC.

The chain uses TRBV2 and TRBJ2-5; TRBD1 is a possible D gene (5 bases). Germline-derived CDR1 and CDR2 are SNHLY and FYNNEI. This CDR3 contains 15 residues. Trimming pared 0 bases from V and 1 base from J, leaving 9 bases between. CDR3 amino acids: CASSEARQSQETQYF. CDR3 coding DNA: TGTGCCAGCAGTGAAGCTCGACAGAGCCAAGAGACCCAGTACTTC.

CDR3 amino acids: CASSLRGRGFTEKLFF. CDR3 in DNA: TGTGCCAGCAGCCTGCGGGGGAGGGGATTTACTGAAAAACTGTTTTTT. The V call is TRBV3-1 (or the pseudogene TRBV3-2), the J call TRBJ1-4, with a weak D call TRBD1 (5 bases). V was trimmed by 4 bases and J by 7 bases, leaving 19 bases between them. This CDR3 is built from 16 residues. CDR1 LGHDT and CDR2 YNNKEL come from the germline V gene (reference sequence).

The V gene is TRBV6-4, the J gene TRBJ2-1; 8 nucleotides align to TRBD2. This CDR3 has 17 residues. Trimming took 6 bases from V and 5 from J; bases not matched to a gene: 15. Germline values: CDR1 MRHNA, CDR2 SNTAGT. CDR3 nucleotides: TGTGCCAGCAGCCCATTCGGGGGGGTAGCGGGCAACAATGAGCAGTTCTTC. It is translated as CASSPFGGVAGNNEQFF.

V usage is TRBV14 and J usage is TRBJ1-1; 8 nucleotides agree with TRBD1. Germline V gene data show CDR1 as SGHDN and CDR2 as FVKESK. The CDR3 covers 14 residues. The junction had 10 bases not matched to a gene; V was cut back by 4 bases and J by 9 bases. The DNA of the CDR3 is TGTGCCAGCAGCCCAGGGCAGGGGGCGAGGAAAGCTTTCTTT. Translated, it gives CASSPGQGARKAFF.

CDR3 bases: TGTGCCAGCTGCCGGCAGGGAGGGACCTACGAGCAGTACTTC. Its protein product is CASCRQGGTYEQYF. The gene calls are TRBV27 and TRBJ2-7, with TRBD2 identical over 7 bases. The trim removed 8 bases at V and 2 bases at J, leaving 9 bases unmatched. This CDR3 comprises 14 residues. CDR1 and CDR2 (germline): MNHEY, SMNVEV (reference sequence).

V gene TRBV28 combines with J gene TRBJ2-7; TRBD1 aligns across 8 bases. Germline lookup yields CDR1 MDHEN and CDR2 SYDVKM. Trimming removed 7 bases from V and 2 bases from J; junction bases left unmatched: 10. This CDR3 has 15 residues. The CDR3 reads CASTKGPDRAYEQYF. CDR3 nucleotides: TGTGCCAGCACCAAAGGGCCGGACAGGGCCTACGAGCAGTACTTC.

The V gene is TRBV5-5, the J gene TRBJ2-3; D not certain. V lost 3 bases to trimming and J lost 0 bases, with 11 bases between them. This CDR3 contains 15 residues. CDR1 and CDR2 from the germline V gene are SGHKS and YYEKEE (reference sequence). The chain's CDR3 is CASSSTDWSTDTQYF. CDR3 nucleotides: TGTGCCAGCAGCTCAACCGACTGGAGCACAGATACGCAGTATTTT.

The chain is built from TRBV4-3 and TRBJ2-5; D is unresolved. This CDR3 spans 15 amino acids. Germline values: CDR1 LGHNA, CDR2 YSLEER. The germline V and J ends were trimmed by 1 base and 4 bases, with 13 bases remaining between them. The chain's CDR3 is CASSQGVWARETQYF. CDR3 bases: TGCGCCAGCAGCCAAGGCGTCTGGGCCCGAGAGACCCAGTACTTC.

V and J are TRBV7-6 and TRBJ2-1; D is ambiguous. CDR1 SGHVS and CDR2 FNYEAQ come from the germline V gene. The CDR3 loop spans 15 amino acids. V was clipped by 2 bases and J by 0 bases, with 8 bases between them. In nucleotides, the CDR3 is TGTGCCAGCAGCTTAATCGAGAGCTCCTACAATGAGCAGTTCTTC. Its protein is CASSLIESSYNEQFF.

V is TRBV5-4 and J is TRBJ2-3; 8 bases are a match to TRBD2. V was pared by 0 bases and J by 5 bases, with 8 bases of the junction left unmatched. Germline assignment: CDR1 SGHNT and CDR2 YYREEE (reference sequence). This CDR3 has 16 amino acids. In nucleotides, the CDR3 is TGTGCCAGCAGCTTGGCTGCGGGAGGATTTGAAGATACGCAGTATTTT. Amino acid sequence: CASSLAAGGFEDTQYF. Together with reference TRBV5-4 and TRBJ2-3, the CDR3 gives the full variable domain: ETGVTQSPTHLIKTRGQQVTLRCSSQSGHNTVSWYQQALGQGPQFIFQYYREEENGRGNFPPRFSGLQFPNYSSELNVNALELDDSALYLCASSLAAGGFEDTQYFGPGTRLTVL.

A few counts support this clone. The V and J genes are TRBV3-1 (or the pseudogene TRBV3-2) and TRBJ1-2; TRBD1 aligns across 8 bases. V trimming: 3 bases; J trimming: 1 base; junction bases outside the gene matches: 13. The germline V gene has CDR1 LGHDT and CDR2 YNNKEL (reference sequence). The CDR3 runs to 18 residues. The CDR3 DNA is TGTGCCAGCAGCCACAAGAAACTTACAGGGGGTGGTAACTATGGCTACACCTTC. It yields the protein CASSHKKLTGGGNYGYTF.

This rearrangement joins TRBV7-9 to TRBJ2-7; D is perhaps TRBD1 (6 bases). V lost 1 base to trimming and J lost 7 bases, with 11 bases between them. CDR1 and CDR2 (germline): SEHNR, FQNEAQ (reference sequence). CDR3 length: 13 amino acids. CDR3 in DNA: TGTGCCAGCAGCTTAGGTACAGGGTGGGAGCAGTACTTC. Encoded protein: CASSLGTGWEQYF.

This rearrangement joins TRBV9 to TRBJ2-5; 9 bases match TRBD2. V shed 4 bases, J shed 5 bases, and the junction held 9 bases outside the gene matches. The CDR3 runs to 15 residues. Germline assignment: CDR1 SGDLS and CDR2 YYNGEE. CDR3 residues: CASSIDSGRGETQYF. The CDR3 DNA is TGTGCCAGCAGCATAGATAGCGGGAGAGGTGAGACCCAGTACTTC.

The DNA for the CDR3 is TGTGCCAGCAGCCCGACAGGGTTCACGACCCAGTACTTC. This translates into CASSPTGFTTQYF. V and J are TRBV7-9 and TRBJ2-5; 7 nucleotides agree with TRBD1. The CDR3 loop spans 13 amino acids. V gave up 5 bases and J gave up 7 bases; unmatched junction bases: 7. Germline lookup yields CDR1 SEHNR and CDR2 FQNEAQ (reference sequence).

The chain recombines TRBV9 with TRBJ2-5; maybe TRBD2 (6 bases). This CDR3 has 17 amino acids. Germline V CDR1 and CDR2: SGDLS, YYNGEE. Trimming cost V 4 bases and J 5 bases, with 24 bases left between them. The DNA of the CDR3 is TGTGCCAGCAGCCCGAGAGGTCTTTCAGGGAGGTCCGAGACCCAGTACTTC. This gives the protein CASSPRGLSGRSETQYF.

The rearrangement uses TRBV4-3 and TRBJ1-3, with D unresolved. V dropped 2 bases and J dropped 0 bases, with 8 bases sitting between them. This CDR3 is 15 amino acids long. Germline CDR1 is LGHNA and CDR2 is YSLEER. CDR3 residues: CASSQILSSGNTIYF. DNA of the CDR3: TGCGCCAGCAGCCAAATCCTAAGCTCTGGAAACACCATATATTTT.

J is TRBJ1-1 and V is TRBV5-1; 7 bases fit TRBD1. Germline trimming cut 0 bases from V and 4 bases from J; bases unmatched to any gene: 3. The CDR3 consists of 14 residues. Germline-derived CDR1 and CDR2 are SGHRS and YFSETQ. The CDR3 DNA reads TGCGCCAGCAGCTTGGGACAGGGTCGCACTGAAGCTTTCTTT. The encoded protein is CASSLGQGRTEAFF. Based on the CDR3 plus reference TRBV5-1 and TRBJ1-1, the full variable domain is KAGVTQTPRYLIKTRGQQVTLSCSPISGHRSVSWYQQTPGQGLQFLFEYFSETQRNKGNFPGRFSGRQFSNSRSEMNVSTLELGDSALYLCASSLGQGRTEAFFGQGTRLTVV.

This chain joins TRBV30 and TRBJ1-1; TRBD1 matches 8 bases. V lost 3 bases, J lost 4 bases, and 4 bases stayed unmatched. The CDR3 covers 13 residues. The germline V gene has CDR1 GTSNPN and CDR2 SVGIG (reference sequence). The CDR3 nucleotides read TGTGCCTGGAGCGAGACAGGGGTCACTGAAGCTTTCTTT. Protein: CAWSETGVTEAFF.

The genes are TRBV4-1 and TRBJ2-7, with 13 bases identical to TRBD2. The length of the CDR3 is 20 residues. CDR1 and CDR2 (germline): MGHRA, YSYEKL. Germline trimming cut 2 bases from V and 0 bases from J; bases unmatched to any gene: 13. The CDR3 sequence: CASSQPSGTSGKRGSYEQYF. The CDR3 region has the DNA TGCGCCAGCAGCCAACCTTCGGGGACTAGCGGGAAGCGGGGCTCCTACGAGCAGTACTTC.